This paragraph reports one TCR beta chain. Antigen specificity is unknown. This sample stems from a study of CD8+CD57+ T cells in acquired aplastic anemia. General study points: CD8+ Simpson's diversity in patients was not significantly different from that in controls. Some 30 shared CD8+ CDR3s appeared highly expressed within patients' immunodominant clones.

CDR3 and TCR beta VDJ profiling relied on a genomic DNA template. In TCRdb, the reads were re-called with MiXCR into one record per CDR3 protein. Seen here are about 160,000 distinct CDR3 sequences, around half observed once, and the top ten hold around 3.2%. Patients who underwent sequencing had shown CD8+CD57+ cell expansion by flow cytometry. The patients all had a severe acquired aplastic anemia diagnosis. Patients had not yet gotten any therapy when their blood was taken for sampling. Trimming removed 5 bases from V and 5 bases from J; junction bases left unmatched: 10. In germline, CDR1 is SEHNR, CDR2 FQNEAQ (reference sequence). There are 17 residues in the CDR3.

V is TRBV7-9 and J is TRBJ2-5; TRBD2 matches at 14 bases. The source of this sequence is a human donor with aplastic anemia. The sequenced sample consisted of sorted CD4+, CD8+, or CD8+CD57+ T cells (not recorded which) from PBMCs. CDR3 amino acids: CASSHPMTSGRDETQYF. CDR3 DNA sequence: TGTGCCAGCAGCCATCCTATGACTAGCGGGAGGGATGAGACCCAGTACTTC.